This record covers a single T cell receptor (beta chain). The antigen it recognizes is unknown. Base qualities are missing; no much larger clone stands one base away. Using the deep immunoSEQ assay, TCR CDR3 regions were amplified from genomic DNA by multiplex PCR. For each cell subset, the extracted genomic DNA was distributed evenly across all wells of several immunoSEQ 96-well plates, and each plate served as one replicate. Each replicate PCR for sorted subsets received roughly 0.2 ug genomic DNA, equal to about 30,000 T cell genomes. Purified libraries were quantified with a Qubit 3.0 fluorometer, sized on a Bioanalyzer 2100, and re-quantified with the KAPA Library Quantification kit. Every immunoSEQ 96-well plate was sequenced on a dedicated single-read 150-cycle Illumina NextSeq 550 flow cell. As for how the authors treated the data: Because the immunoSEQ output held only junctional sequences and lacked quality scores, the filtering could not match the filtering applied to full-length reads. To assign V/J genes and CDR3, sequences were annotated using PyIR, a Python wrapper for IgBLAST v1.9, with IMGT germline references. Reads were filtered out if the reads had weak V/J assignments (E-value above 1e-6), no CDR3, stop codons, out-of-frame junctions, or ambiguous translated residues. V3J clonotypes were defined by identical inferred V gene, J gene, and CDR3 amino acid sequence. Percentage overlap between repertoires was computed as shared unique clonotypes divided by the size of the smaller repertoire. Repertoire richness was assessed with RTK rarefaction, the Chao1 estimator, and Recon v2.1 estimates of unobserved clonotypes. Generation probabilities for all TCRbeta clonotypes obtained by the gDNA method from several donors were computed using OLGA. The table was pulled from immuneACCESS by TCRdb, which kept in-frame rearrangements only. Such tables lose some clones; where checked, under half of the loss comes from unresolved V genes, and the rest has no known cause. The V and J calls and clone size were taken over from that table, and D and trimming were inferred from the DNA. This sample has 2 million or so clones in its table, and 85% to 95% of those were observed once. Clones ranked in the top ten supply 0.13% of the sample.

The sample belongs to a study of shared clonotypes between healthy human individuals (dated by TCRdb to between 2020 and 2021). Notes on the research overall: The cohort included three men and a couple of women between 18 and 49 years of age. For each donor, CD4 naive and CD4 memory were each given three plates, CD8 naive was given two plates, and CD8 memory was given one plate. To estimate repertoire size and how much clonotypes are shared between individuals, the study performed deep sequencing of blood TCR repertoires from a handful of healthy adults. To increase sequencing depth and limit assay-specific biases, TCR repertoire library preparation and sequencing were carried out by different laboratories using diverse techniques. Per donor, leukapheresis produced somewhere between about 0.8 and 9 billion PBMCs. Overall study results and their limits: Across four donors, about 4.5% of naive CD4, roughly 3.5% of naive CD8, approximately 2.5% of memory CD4, and approximately 0.4% of memory CD8 clonotypes were shared. Sampling was restricted to blood, and TCR repertoires in tissues likely differ from the TCR repertoires found in blood. Clonotypes shared by all four sorted-subset donors showed higher generation probabilities than non-shared clonotypes. Based on pairwise subsampling, the degree of clonotype sharing among donors was expected to be affected by sequencing depth. Incomplete sequencing was indicated by rarefaction of sorted-subset datasets, despite the large sequencing depth. Because the study included a small number of donors, the genetic and exposure-history diversity represented was limited. Larger estimated clonotype richness was generally found for naive subsets than for memory subsets.

The germline V and J ends show losses of 0 bases and 4 bases respectively, and no gene match explains 10 bases of the junction. Inclusive of the bounding cysteine and phenylalanine, the CDR3 is 17 residues long. Only the CDR3 DNA stays, 51 bases, in frame from base 1. Sequences GTSNPN (CDR1) and SVGIG (CDR2) are obtained from the germline V gene (reference sequence). The donors were healthy, HIV-negative adults with no recently reported acute infections or vaccinations. Only Caucasian adults living in Nashville, Tennessee, USA were represented among the donors. CD4+ T cells were enriched by magnetic negative selection, after which naive cells were positively selected on CD45RA and the negative fraction was taken as the memory subset. Blood was obtained by leukapheresis, after which PBMCs were separated by Ficoll-Histopaque density gradient centrifugation and cryopreserved in liquid nitrogen vapor phase. Analytical flow cytometry was used to check the purity and quantity of each magnetically sorted T cell population. Each sorted fraction had its genomic DNA isolated and then quantified by UV absorbance on a Nanodrop 2000c.

This TCR was recovered from a man between 18 and 29 years old in good health. The sample comprised naive CD4+ T cells sorted from blood. Per the publication, the cell subset or site label means: CD45RA+ positively selected. Recombination connected TRBV30 to TRBJ1-2, with 11 bases aligning to TRBD1. This receptor carries the CDR3 CAWSVQRTGGVAYGYTF. The DNA sequence is given as TGTGCCTGGAGTGTTCAACGGACAGGGGGCGTTGCCTATGGCTACACCTTC.